The source of this T cell receptor beta chain is a study of cytomegalovirus exposure and HLA in healthy donors. This clone was found a few times. Primers included in the PCR were 60 Vbeta and 13 Jbeta primers. In the original analysis: Some 11 million of the roughly 80 million unique TCR beta chains counted in a later analysis were shared. Sequenced by immunoSEQ multiplex PCR; TCRdb stores in-frame clones only, minus some. V, J and clone size are taken as reported in that table, and D and trimming were inferred from the DNA itself. This table has about 260,000 clones, around 66% appearing once. The donors comprised healthy bone marrow donors. The CDR3 is 13 residues long. Germline CDR1 MNHNY, CDR2 SVGAGI (reference sequence). V shed 3 bases and J shed 4 bases, with 7 bases lying between them.

The clonotype was recovered from a female donor in good health and CMV-seronegative. The sequenced sample was PBMCs. The chain joins TRBV6-6 to TRBJ1-5; D is ambiguous. The CDR3: CASSYLENQPQHF. CDR3 in DNA: TGTGCCAGCAGTTATCTTGAGAATCAGCCCCAGCATTTT.